This paragraph covers one T cell receptor beta chain sequence. This clonotype was observed a handful of times. This clone's antigen is unknown. Base qualities were left out, and no much larger clone turns up one base away. TCR cDNA was made using 5'RACE template switching, a step that added a universal primer site and unique molecular identifiers. Priming for cDNA synthesis came from both the TCR alpha and TCR beta constant segments. Library amplification involved two PCR steps, and the second step added sample barcodes and sequencing adapters. Libraries were sequenced on Illumina HiSeq 2500 (2x100 bp) or NovaSeq (2x150 bp). As for the original processing: Demultiplexing of reads and collapsing into UMI consensus sequences were performed with MIGEC, and V(D)J alignment was carried out with MiXCR. Clonotypes responding to the vaccine were identified with edgeR on replicate PBMC samples, with the criteria of FDR below 0.01 and a log2 fold change above 5 up to day 15. Each bulk clonotype was labeled CD4 or CD8 based on which sequenced repertoire, CD4 or CD8, contained the clonotype at higher abundance. Using fastp trimming at Q25 and MiXCR clonotype assembly, TCRdb reanalyzed the public sequencing data and kept in-frame beta chains. For every CDR3 protein sequence, its rows merge into one entry that carries the most common genes and DNA. The V and J calls reflect TCRdb's pipeline rather than the authors' work. The sample contains 300,000 or so distinct CDR3 sequences, 6.8% of them found a single time. Together, the top ten hold about a sixth of the sample.

These data come from a study of T cells after yellow fever vaccination (dated by TCRdb to between 2019 and 2020). Context from the whole study: The SMART-Seq v4 Ultra Low Input RNA kit was used to prepare libraries from fractions with low cell numbers. The cohort comprised two healthy male donors, one aged 18 to 30 and one aged 30 to 40 years. Blood samples were taken at several timepoints before and after primary and secondary immunization, and bulk PBMC replicates and cell subsets were isolated. To follow T-cell clones before and after both primary and booster YFV17D yellow fever vaccination, bulk TCR alpha and beta repertoires underwent longitudinal sequencing. Points the paper makes about the study in general: A small share of clonotypes was detected in both CD4 and CD8 compartments, with the overlap likely arising from convergent recombination. Because only a couple of donors were included in the study, the extent to which the findings can be generalized is limited. Computational filtering was needed because FACS-sorted repertoires could contain abundant contaminating clonotypes from the bulk population. After the booster, most of the clones that had expanded following primary vaccination were detected again (96% of CD4 and roughly 90% of CD8), which suggests that memory was broadly maintained. Compared with the primary T-cell response, the secondary T-cell response was faster but weaker, reaching its peak on day 5 rather than on day 15.

The treatment or condition label here, explained by the study, means: live attenuated yellow fever vaccine strain. At each blood-draw timepoint, two biological replicates of bulk PBMCs were obtained. A standard Ficoll-Paque protocol was used to isolate PBMCs from peripheral blood. RNA was extracted with TriZol from bulk PBMCs, CD4 and CD8 fractions, and dextramer-positive and dextramer-negative fractions. Sample: PBMCs, taken 35 to 50 days after the first yellow fever vaccination. This TCR derives from a man aged 18 to 35 who received the YFV17D yellow fever vaccine.

The nucleotide sequence reads as follows: TGTGCCAGCAGCTCGAACCCCCTGCCGTTGGACTATGGCTACACCTTC. Its protein reads: CASSSNPLPLDYGYTF. Recombination joined TRBV7-8 with TRBJ1-2; confidence is insufficient to name the D gene. From its cysteine to its phenylalanine, the CDR3 spans 16 amino acids. Here the CDR3 DNA is all that survives: 48 bases in frame from base 1. V was cut back by 4 bases and J by 3 bases, leaving a gap of 18 bases between them. The germline V gene supplies CDR1 SGHVS and CDR2 FQNEAQ.